What follows describes a single TCR beta chain. The clone's antigen remains unknown. The record has no base qualities; no much larger clone is one base away. Different DNA sequences within this sample yield the same CDR3. The sample belongs to a study of shared clonotypes between healthy human individuals (dated by TCRdb to the early 2020s). For the wider study: The cohort comprised two women and a few men aged 18 to 49 years. Between about 0.94 and 10 billion PBMCs per donor were obtained by leukapheresis. Libraries were prepared and TCR repertoires were sequenced by different laboratories using diverse techniques, in order to increase sequencing depth and limit assay-specific biases. For each donor, CD4 naive and CD4 memory were each given three plates, CD8 naive was given two plates, and CD8 memory was given one plate. Blood TCR repertoires of five healthy adults were deeply sequenced to estimate repertoire size and the extent of clonotype sharing between individuals. On the study overall, not on this receptor specifically: Because the study included a small number of donors, the genetic and exposure-history diversity represented was limited. Only blood was sampled, and tissue TCR repertoires likely differ from those in blood. Higher generation probabilities were observed for clonotypes shared by all four sorted-subset donors than for non-shared clonotypes. Estimated clonotype richness was generally larger for naive than for memory subsets. Even with the large sequencing depth, rarefaction of the sorted-subset datasets indicated that sequencing was incomplete. Based on pairwise subsampling, the degree of clonotype sharing among donors was expected to be affected by sequencing depth. Across a few donors, approximately 5% of naive CD4, over 3% of naive CD8, 2.3% of memory CD4, and 0.4% of memory CD8 clonotypes were shared.

TCR CDR3 regions were amplified from genomic DNA by multiplex PCR using the deep immunoSEQ assay. Extracted genomic DNA from each cell subset was distributed evenly across all wells of several immunoSEQ 96-well plates, and each plate was treated as a replicate. Each replicate PCR for sorted subsets received around 0.2 ug genomic DNA, equal to roughly 29,000 T cell genomes. Purified libraries were quantified with a Qubit 3.0 fluorometer, sized on a Bioanalyzer 2100, and re-quantified with the KAPA Library Quantification kit. Every immunoSEQ 96-well plate was sequenced on a dedicated single-read 150-cycle Illumina NextSeq 550 flow cell. In the paper's pipeline: Because the immunoSEQ output held only junctional sequences and lacked quality scores, the filtering could not match the filtering applied to full-length reads. Sequences were annotated with PyIR, a Python wrapper for IgBLAST v1.9, and V/J genes and CDR3 were assigned using IMGT germline references. Reads were removed for weak V/J assignments (E-value above 1e-6), missing CDR3, stop codons, out-of-frame junctions, or ambiguous translated residues. A V3J clonotype was defined by an identical inferred V gene, J gene, and CDR3 amino acid sequence. Percentage overlap between repertoires was computed as shared unique clonotypes divided by the size of the smaller repertoire. Richness of each repertoire was evaluated using RTK rarefaction, the Chao1 estimator, and Recon v2.1 estimates of unobserved clonotypes. Generation probabilities were computed with OLGA for all TCRbeta clonotypes obtained by the gDNA method from several donors. In TCRdb, the immuneACCESS table is reduced to in-frame sequences with V and J assigned. These tables do not hold every clone; where another copy was compared, an unresolved V gene accounts for under half, and the others remain unexplained. V, J and clone size reflect that table, while D and trimming were determined from the DNA. Recorded for this sample are 950,000 to 1,100,000 clones; 75% to 80% of them occurred a single time. The biggest ten clones account for roughly 0.57% of the sample.

Donors were healthy HIV-negative adults with no recently reported acute infections or vaccinations. Only Caucasian adults living in Nashville, Tennessee, USA were represented among the donors. CD4+ T cells were enriched by magnetic negative selection; naive cells were then positively selected on CD45RA, and the negative fraction formed the memory subset. Blood was collected by leukapheresis, and PBMCs were isolated by Ficoll-Histopaque density gradient centrifugation and then cryopreserved in liquid nitrogen vapor phase. Analytical flow cytometry was used to check the purity and quantity of every magnetically sorted T cell population. Genomic DNA was isolated from each sorted fraction and quantified by UV absorbance on a Nanodrop 2000c. The CDR3 goes from the cysteine to the phenylalanine over 15 residues. The read is trimmed to its CDR3 DNA, 45 bases read in frame from base 1. The junction shows trimming of 0 bases on V and 0 bases on J, plus 7 bases between the germline ends. The germline V gene sets CDR1 to SGDLS and CDR2 to YYNGEE.

Here the chain combines TRBV9 and TRBJ2-1, with no confident D gene call. The sequencing sample was made of memory CD4+ T cells from PBMCs. The meaning of the sample's cell subset or site label: CD45RA-negative fraction. The sequence was collected from a man younger than 35 in good health. Some clones in this sample may be carry-over from other donors' samples. The DNA sequence is given as TGTGCCAGCAGCGTAGAAGCGAGCTCCTACAATGAGCAGTTCTTC. Its translation is CASSVEASSYNEQFF.